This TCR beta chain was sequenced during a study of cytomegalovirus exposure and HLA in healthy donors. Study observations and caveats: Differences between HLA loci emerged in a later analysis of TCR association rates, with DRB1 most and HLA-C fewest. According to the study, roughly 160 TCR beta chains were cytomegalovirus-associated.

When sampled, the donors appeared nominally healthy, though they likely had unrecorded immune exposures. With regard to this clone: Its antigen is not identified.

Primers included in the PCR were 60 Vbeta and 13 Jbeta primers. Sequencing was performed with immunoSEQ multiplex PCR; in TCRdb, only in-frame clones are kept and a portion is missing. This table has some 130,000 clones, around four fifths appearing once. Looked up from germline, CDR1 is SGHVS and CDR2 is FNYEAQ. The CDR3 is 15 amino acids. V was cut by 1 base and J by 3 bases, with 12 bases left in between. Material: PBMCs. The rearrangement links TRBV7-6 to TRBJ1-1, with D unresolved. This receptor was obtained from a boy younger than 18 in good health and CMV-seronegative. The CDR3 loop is CASSLEGGVHTEAFF. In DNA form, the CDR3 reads TGTGCCAGCAGCTTAGAAGGAGGTGTCCACACTGAAGCTTTCTTT.